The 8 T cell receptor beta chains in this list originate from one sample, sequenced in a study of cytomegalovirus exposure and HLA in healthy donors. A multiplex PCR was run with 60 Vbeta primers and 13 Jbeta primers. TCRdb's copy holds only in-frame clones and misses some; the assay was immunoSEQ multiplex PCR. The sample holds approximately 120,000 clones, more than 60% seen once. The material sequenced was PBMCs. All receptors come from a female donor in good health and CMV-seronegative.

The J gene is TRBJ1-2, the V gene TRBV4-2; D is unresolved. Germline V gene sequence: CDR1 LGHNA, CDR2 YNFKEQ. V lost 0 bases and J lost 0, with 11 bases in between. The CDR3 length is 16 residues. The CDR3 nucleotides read TGTGCCAGCAGCCAAGATCGTGGCGGGGCTAACTATGGCTACACCTTC. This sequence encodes CASSQDRGGANYGYTF.

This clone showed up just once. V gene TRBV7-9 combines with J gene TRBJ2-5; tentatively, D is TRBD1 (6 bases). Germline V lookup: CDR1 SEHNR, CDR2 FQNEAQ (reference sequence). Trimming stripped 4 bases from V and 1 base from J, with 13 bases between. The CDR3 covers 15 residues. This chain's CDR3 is CASSSTGQLQETQYF. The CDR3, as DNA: TGTGCCAGCAGCTCGACCGGACAGCTCCAAGAGACCCAGTACTTC.

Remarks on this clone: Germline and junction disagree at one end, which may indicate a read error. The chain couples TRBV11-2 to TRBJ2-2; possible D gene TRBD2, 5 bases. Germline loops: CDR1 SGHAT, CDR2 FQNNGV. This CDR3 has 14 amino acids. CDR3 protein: CASSPVAKTGELFF. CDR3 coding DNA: TGTGCCAGCAGCCCAGTAGCGAAGACCGGGGAGCTGTTTTTT.

CDR3 DNA sequence: TGTGCCAGCAGCGTAGAGGGGGCTTCCTACGAGCAGTACTTC. Translating it yields CASSVEGASYEQYF. The chain recombines TRBV9 with TRBJ2-7; 7 bases map to TRBD1. V lost 0 bases, J lost 1 base, and 1 base stayed unmatched. Germline assignment: CDR1 SGDLS and CDR2 YYNGEE. The length of the CDR3 is 14 residues.

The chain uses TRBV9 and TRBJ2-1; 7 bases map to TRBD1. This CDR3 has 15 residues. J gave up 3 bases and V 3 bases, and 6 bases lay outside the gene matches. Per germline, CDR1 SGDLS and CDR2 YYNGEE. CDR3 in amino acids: CASSASGQYYNEQFF. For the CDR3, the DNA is TGTGCCAGCAGCGCCTCGGGACAGTACTACAATGAGCAGTTCTTC.

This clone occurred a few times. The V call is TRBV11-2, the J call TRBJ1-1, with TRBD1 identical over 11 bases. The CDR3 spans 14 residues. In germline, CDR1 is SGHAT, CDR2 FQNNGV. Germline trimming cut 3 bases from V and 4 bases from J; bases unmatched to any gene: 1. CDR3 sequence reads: CASSFGTGGTEAFF. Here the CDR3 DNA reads TGTGCCAGCAGCTTCGGGACAGGGGGCACTGAAGCTTTCTTT.

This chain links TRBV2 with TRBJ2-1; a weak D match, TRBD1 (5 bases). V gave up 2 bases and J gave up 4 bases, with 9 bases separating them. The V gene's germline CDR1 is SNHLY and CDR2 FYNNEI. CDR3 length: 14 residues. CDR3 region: CASSEIQGYNEQFF. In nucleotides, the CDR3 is TGTGCCAGCAGTGAAATCCAGGGATACAATGAGCAGTTCTTC.

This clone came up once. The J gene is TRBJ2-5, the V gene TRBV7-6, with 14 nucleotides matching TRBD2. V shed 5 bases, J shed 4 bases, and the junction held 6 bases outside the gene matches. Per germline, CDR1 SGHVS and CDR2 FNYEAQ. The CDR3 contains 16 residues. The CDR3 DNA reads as TGTGCCAGCAGCCATGGACTAGCGGGGGGTGGAGAGACCCAGTACTTC. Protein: CASSHGLAGGGETQYF.